The 21 T cell receptor beta chains reported below all come from one sample, sequenced in a study of regulatory T cells in long-lasting Graves disease. Indicated time point: persistent/refractory GD, antithyroid drugs over 5 years with positive TRAb. RNA isolated from PBMCs was used to make the TCR library. TCR beta libraries were built with iRepertoire HTBI primers and Arm-PCR of CDR3 regions. A single record per CDR3 protein comes from TCRdb applying MiXCR to the multiplex PCR reads. The data hold about 660,000 distinct CDR3 sequences, with approximately 29% observed a single time. The sample in question was peripheral blood mononuclear cells (PBMCs), obtained when the disease was refractory, from a patient treated with antithyroid drugs. These receptors came from a female donor with Graves disease.

The rearrangement uses TRBV11-2 and TRBJ1-1, with D possibly TRBD1 on 5 matching bases. Trimming took off 5 bases at V and 7 bases at J, with 14 bases between the two ends. This CDR3 is 13 amino acids long. Germline assignment: CDR1 SGHAT and CDR2 FQNNGV. CDR3 sequence (DNA): TGTGCCAGCAGCCTGGGGCGGCAGCTTGAAGCTTTCTTT. It codes for CASSLGRQLEAFF.

The table lists this clonotype with many counts. The CDR3 reads CASSPDRDSYEQYF. As DNA, the CDR3 is TGTGCCAGCAGCCCGGACAGGGACTCCTACGAGCAGTACTTC. The chain employs TRBV7-7 and TRBJ2-7, with 8 nucleotides matching TRBD1. The CDR3 is made up of 14 amino acids. The junction had 3 bases not matched to a gene; V was cut back by 5 bases and J by 0 bases. CDR1 is SSHAT and CDR2 is FNYEAQ in the germline V gene (reference sequence).

This rearrangement joins TRBV12-3 or TRBV12-4 to TRBJ1-2; the match to TRBD1 covers 7 bases. After removal of 6 bases from V and 2 bases from J, the junction contained 9 bases not matched to a gene. The CDR3 length is 15 residues. The CDR3: CASRREGQANYGYTF. CDR3 DNA: TGTGCCAGCAGAAGGGAAGGACAGGCGAACTATGGCTACACCTTC.

The chain uses TRBV12-3 or TRBV12-4 and TRBJ1-1; D is unresolved. Trimming pared 1 base from V and 1 base from J, leaving 10 bases between. The CDR3 length is 15 residues. As DNA, the CDR3 is TGTGCCAGCAGTTTAGATATTATCCAGAACACTGAAGCTTTCTTT. This codes for CASSLDIIQNTEAFF.

The chain is built from TRBV9 and TRBJ2-7; D might be TRBD1 (6 bases). CDR1 is SGDLS, CDR2 YYNGEE, per germline. The CDR3 spans 15 residues. Trimming stripped 2 bases from V and 5 bases from J, with 17 bases between. Here the CDR3 reads CASSVGHLQSHEQYF. CDR3 DNA sequence: TGTGCCAGCAGCGTGGGACACCTCCAGTCCCACGAGCAGTACTTC.

The chain has TRBV11-2 and TRBJ2-3; D perhaps matches TRBD2 (6 bases). The germline V and J ends were trimmed by 6 bases and 5 bases, with 18 bases remaining between them. The V gene's germline CDR1 is SGHAT and CDR2 FQNNGV. CDR3 length: 15 residues. In DNA form, the CDR3 reads TGTGCCAGCAGTTCCTGGCGGGAACCCAGAGATACGCAGTATTTT. It translates to CASSSWREPRDTQYF.

As DNA, the CDR3 is TGCAGTGCTAGAGCGGGAACAGAACGCAGGCATGGCTACACCTTC. Translating gives CSARAGTERRHGYTF. The genes are TRBV20-1 and TRBJ1-2; no reliable D call. The V gene's germline CDR1 is DFQATT and CDR2 SNEGSKA (reference sequence). V lost 1 base to trimming and J lost 6 bases, with 18 bases between them. This CDR3 has 15 residues.

The genes are TRBV7-2 and TRBJ2-5, with D uncertain. Trimming pared 1 base from V and 7 bases from J, leaving 4 bases between. The CDR3 consists of 11 residues. CDR1 is SGHTA and CDR2 is FQGNSA in the germline V gene. The CDR3 region has the DNA TGTGCCAGCAGCTTAGGTGCGACCCAGTACTTC. Its translation is CASSLGATQYF.

This clonotype has more than one count but fewer than ten. The V call is TRBV2, the J call TRBJ2-2; the match to TRBD2 covers 9 bases. V gave up 7 bases and J gave up 0 bases; unmatched junction bases: 9. CDR1 and CDR2 (germline): SNHLY, FYNNEI. The length of the CDR3 is 17 residues. CDR3 sequence reads: CASIRFSGSPNTGELFF. CDR3 DNA: TGTGCCAGCATCAGGTTTAGCGGGAGCCCGAACACCGGGGAGCTGTTTTTT.

This clonotype was observed many times. This rearrangement joins TRBV7-3 to TRBJ1-6, with D possibly matching TRBD1 (6 bases). Germline CDR1 is SGHTA and CDR2 is FQGTGA. The CDR3 length is 15 residues. V shed 2 bases and J shed 7 bases, with 12 bases lying between them. CDR3 region: CASSLVGHENSPLHF. The CDR3 DNA reads TGTGCCAGCAGCTTAGTGGGACACGAAAATTCACCCCTCCACTTT.

This clonotype was picked up a small number of times. V is TRBV3-1 and J is TRBJ1-1; no reliable D call. V lost 4 bases and J 0 bases, leaving 12 bases between the germline ends. This CDR3 contains 15 residues. Germline CDR1 and CDR2: LGHDT and YNNKEL (reference sequence). The CDR3 region has the DNA TGTGCCAGCAGCCCTACGACACCGATGAACACTGAAGCTTTCTTT. Translating it yields CASSPTTPMNTEAFF.

This clonotype was recorded at least ten times. This chain joins TRBV12-3 or TRBV12-4 and TRBJ1-2, with unresolved D. This CDR3 contains 13 residues. Trimming removed 7 bases at V and 5 bases at J, with 14 bases between. The CDR3 DNA follows: TGTGCCAGCAATTCTAAGAGGGTGTATGGCTACACCTTC. Amino acid sequence: CASNSKRVYGYTF.

CDR3: CASSPGSSGNTEAFF. CDR3 DNA: TGTGCCAGCTCACCAGGTTCGTCAGGGAACACTGAAGCTTTCTTT. The J gene is TRBJ1-1, the V gene TRBV18; unclear D gene. The CDR3 has 15 amino acids. The V and J ends lost 2 bases and 1 base respectively, with 11 bases between them. Germline V gives CDR1 KGHSH, CDR2 LQKENI.

The chain links TRBV2 to TRBJ1-2; tentatively, D is TRBD1 (5 bases). CDR3 length: 14 amino acids. V was pared by 6 bases and J by 2 bases, with 13 bases between. Germline V gene data show CDR1 as SNHLY and CDR2 as FYNNEI. The DNA of the CDR3 is TGTGCCAGCAGACCCAGGGCCGGGAACTATGGCTACACCTTC. It specifies CASRPRAGNYGYTF.

Many counts were recorded for this clonotype. V and J are TRBV5-5 and TRBJ1-5; the D is unclear. CDR1 is SGHKS and CDR2 is YYEKEE in the germline V gene (reference sequence). The CDR3 runs to 14 residues. Trimming left V 0 bases short and J 1 base short, with 5 bases between. The CDR3 DNA reads TGTGCCAGCAGCTTGGGTTGGAGCAATCAGCCCCAGCATTTT. This codes for CASSLGWSNQPQHF.

A remark on this clonotype: This is likely a read error, given that the CDR3 carries no conserved phenylalanine or tryptophan at its end. The chain has TRBV6-1 and TRBJ2-4; D is perhaps TRBD2 (5 bases). Trimming removed 6 bases from V and 2 bases from J, with 11 bases in between. The CDR3 length is 14 residues. From germline, CDR1 is MNHNS and CDR2 SASEGT. CDR3: CASRVPGTKNIQYL. As DNA, the CDR3 is TGTGCCAGCAGAGTGCCCGGGACCAAAAACATTCAGTACCTC.

V and J are TRBV7-6 and TRBJ2-5; the match to TRBD2 covers 7 bases. Germline loops: CDR1 SGHVS, CDR2 FNYEAQ. Trimming at V came to 1 base and at J to 7 bases, leaving 12 bases not matched to a gene. The CDR3 extends over 16 amino acids. CDR3 protein: CASSLGSPRAGATQYF. DNA of the CDR3: TGTGCCAGCAGCTTAGGTTCCCCGCGGGCGGGAGCGACCCAGTACTTC.

This chain uses TRBV29-1 with TRBJ1-1; the D gene is possibly TRBD1 (5 bases). Between the trimmed V and J ends, which lost 2 bases and 4 bases, there was a span of 11 bases. There are 13 residues in the CDR3. Per germline, CDR1 SQVTM and CDR2 ANQGSEA. This chain's CDR3 is CSVEWQGGTEAFF. CDR3 in DNA: TGCAGCGTTGAATGGCAGGGAGGCACTGAAGCTTTCTTT. Complete variable domain (other parts from reference TRBV29-1 and TRBJ1-1): SAVISQKPSRDICQRGTSLTIQCQVDSQVTMMFWYRQQPGQSLTLIATANQGSEATYESGFVIDKFPISRPNLTFSTLTVSNMSPEDSSIYLCSVEWQGGTEAFFGQGTRLTVV.

CDR3 DNA: TGTGCCAGCAGCCTGGGAATAAATCAGCCCCAGCATTTT. Its protein is CASSLGINQPQHF. The rearrangement links TRBV14 to TRBJ1-5; no firm D call. Trimming shortened V by 4 bases and J by 4 bases, and 8 bases separated the two germline ends. CDR1 SGHDN and CDR2 FVKESK come from the germline V gene. This CDR3 spans 13 amino acids. The whole variable domain, filled in from reference TRBV14 and TRBJ1-5, reads EAGVTQFPSHSVIEKGQTVTLRCDPISGHDNLYWYRRVMGKEIKFLLHFVKESKQDESGMPNNRFLAERTGGTYSTLKVQPAELEDSGVYFCASSLGINQPQHFGDGTRLSIL.

A note on this clonotype: No conserved phenylalanine or tryptophan ends this CDR3, so it is likely a read error. This chain joins TRBV20-1 and TRBJ1-2, with D possibly matching TRBD1 (5 bases). This CDR3 has 15 residues. V lost 3 bases and J lost 4, with 18 bases in between. Germline CDR1 and CDR2: DFQATT and SNEGSKA (reference sequence). The CDR3 region has the DNA TGCAGTGCTAGGGTTGACAGCCCGAACGCCTATGGCTACACCCTC. It encodes CSARVDSPNAYGYTL.

Only one count was recorded for this clonotype. CDR3 DNA: TGTGCCAGCAGCTTGGATAGGCAGGAGCTGGCCGGGGAGCTGTTTTTT. It specifies CASSLDRQELAGELFF. The rearrangement joins TRBV5-4 to TRBJ2-2; D is uncertain. CDR1 is SGHNT and CDR2 is YYREEE in the germline V gene (reference sequence). The CDR3 extends over 16 amino acids. The germline V and J ends were trimmed by 0 bases and 6 bases, with 15 bases remaining between them.